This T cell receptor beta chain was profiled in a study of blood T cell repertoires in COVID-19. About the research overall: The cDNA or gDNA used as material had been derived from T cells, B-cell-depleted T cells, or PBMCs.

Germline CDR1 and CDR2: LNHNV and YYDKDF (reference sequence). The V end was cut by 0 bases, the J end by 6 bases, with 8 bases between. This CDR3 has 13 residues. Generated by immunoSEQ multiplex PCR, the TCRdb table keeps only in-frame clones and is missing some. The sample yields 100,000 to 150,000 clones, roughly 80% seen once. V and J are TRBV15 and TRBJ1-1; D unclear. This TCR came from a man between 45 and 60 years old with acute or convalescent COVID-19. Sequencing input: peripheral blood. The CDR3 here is CATSRDKGAEAFF. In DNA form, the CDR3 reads TGTGCCACCAGCAGAGATAAGGGAGCTGAAGCTTTCTTT.